The clone carrying this T cell receptor beta chain was counted only a few times. Its antigen is unidentified. This sample stems from a study of T-cell memory formation after mild COVID-19. Points from the study as a whole: Clones that got smaller from day 15 to 85 had even CD4/CD8, while clones growing later tipped toward CD4+. Pre-infection memory showed some responding clones, and this suggested that cross-reactive memory joined.

Unmatched junction bases numbered 7, after V lost 2 bases and J lost 0 bases. The CDR3 sequence is 16 residues long. Germline CDR1 DFQATT, CDR2 SNEGSKA (reference sequence). TCRdb itself ran the 5' RACE reads through MiXCR, one entry per CDR3 protein. The table has about 340,000 distinct CDR3 sequences, about 16% seen once. What was sequenced was PBMCs or a T cell subset sorted from them (not recorded which). This chain connects TRBV20-1 to TRBJ2-1; 7 nucleotides line up with TRBD1. The receptor comes from a man younger than 30 who had mild COVID-19 (a few samples of this study predate the infection). Cell type and time point are not known. Written as DNA, the CDR3 is TGCAGTGCTAGACCTACAGGGGCTCCCTCCTACAATGAGCAGTTCTTC. The encoded protein is CSARPTGAPSYNEQFF.